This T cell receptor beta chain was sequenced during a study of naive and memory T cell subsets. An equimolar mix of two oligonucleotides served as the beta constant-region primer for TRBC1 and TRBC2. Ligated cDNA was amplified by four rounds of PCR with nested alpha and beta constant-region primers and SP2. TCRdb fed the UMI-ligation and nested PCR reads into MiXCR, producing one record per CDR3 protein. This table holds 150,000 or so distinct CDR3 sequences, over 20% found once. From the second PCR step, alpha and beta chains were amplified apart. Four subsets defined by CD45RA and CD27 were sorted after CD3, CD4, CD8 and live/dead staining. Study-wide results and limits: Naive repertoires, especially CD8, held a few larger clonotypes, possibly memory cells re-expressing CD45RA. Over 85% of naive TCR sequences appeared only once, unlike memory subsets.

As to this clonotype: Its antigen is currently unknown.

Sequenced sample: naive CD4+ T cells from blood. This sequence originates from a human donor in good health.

CDR3 region: CASSSEITSGSRREQYF. The CDR3 nucleotides read TGTGCCAGCAGCTCAGAGATCACAAGCGGGTCCCGCAGGGAGCAGTACTTC. The chain joins TRBV7-2 to TRBJ2-7, with TRBD2 as a possible D gene (6 bases). V gave up 4 bases and J gave up 7 bases, with 26 bases separating them. The CDR3 covers 17 residues. Germline CDR1 SGHTA, CDR2 FQGNSA.